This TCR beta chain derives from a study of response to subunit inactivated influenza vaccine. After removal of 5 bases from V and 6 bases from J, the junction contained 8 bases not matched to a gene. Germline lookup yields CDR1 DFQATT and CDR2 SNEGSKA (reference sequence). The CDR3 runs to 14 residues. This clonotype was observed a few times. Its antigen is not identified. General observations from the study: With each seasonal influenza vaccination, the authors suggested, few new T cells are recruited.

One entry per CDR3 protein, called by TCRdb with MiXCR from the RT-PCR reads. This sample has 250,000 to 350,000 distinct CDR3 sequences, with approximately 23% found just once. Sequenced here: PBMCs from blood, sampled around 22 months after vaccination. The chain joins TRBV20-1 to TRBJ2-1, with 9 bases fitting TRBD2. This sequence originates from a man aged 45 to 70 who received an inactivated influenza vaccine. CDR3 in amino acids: CSAGVNSGSNEQFF. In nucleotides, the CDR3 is TGCAGTGCTGGAGTAAATAGCGGGAGCAATGAGCAGTTCTTC.